This T cell receptor (beta chain) was retrieved from a study of radiotherapy plus CTLA-4 blockade in lung cancer. Study-level points and caveats: With interferon-beta, early dynamics of blood T cell clones were reported to best predict response.

Repertoires were generated with immunoSEQ multiplex PCR, while TCRdb's copy carries only in-frame clones and drops some. The table has tens of thousands of clones, approximately 80% seen once; the top ten hold under 3.5%. The V end was cut by 5 bases, the J end by 1 base, with 11 bases between. The V gene's germline CDR1 is SGHTA and CDR2 FQGNSA. The CDR3 loop spans 14 amino acids. This clone was seen once. What it binds is not known. This chain joins TRBV7-2 and TRBJ2-5; D remains ambiguous. The TCR originated in a human donor with non-small cell lung cancer who had a partial response to radiotherapy plus ipilimumab. The sequencing here drew on peripheral blood, taken from a patient treated with radiotherapy plus ipilimumab. CDR3 nucleotide sequence: TGTGCCAGCAGCCGCCGGGTGAGCCAAGAGACCCAGTACTTC. Protein: CASSRRVSQETQYF.